Listed here is a single T cell receptor beta chain. Its antigen is currently not known. No quality values exist for individual bases; no much larger clone is one base distant. The data belong to a study (dated by TCRdb to the early 2010s). The instrument was an Illumina Genome Analyzer IIx. TCRdb trimmed public reads at Q25 via fastp, called clones via MiXCR and kept in-frame beta chains. Duplicate CDR3 protein sequences are folded into a single record with the most common DNA and genes. This sample comprises 12,000 to 15,000 distinct CDR3 sequences, around 34% of them detected only once. Approximately 16% of the sample is in the top ten clones. Trimming takes 3 bases off V and 4 bases off J; junction bases not matched to a gene: 3. The germline V gene provides CDR1 SGHDN and CDR2 FVKESK. The CDR3 has 14 amino acids, counting the end cysteine and phenylalanine. Here the CDR3 DNA is all that survives: 42 bases in frame from base 1.

The sequenced material came from blood. The sequence links TRBV14 to TRBJ1-1, with 9 middle bases fitting TRBD1. The TCR comes from a human donor. The CDR3 sequence is CASSHQDRGTEAFF. The nucleotides are TGTGCCAGCAGCCACCAGGACAGGGGCACTGAAGCTTTCTTT.